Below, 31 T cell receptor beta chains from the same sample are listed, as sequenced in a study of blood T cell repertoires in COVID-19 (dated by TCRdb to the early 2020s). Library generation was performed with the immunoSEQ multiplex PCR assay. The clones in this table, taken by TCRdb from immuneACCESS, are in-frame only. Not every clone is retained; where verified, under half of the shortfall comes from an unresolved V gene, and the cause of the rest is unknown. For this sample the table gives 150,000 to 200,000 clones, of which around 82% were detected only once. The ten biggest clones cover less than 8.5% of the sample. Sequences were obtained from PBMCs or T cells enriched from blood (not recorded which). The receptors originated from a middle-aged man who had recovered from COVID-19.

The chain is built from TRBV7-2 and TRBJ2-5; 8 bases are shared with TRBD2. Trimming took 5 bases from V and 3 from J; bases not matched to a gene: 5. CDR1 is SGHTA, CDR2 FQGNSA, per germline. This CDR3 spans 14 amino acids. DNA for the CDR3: TGTGCCAGCAGCCCCGGGGGGGCGGAAGAGACCCAGTACTTC. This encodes CASSPGGAEETQYF.

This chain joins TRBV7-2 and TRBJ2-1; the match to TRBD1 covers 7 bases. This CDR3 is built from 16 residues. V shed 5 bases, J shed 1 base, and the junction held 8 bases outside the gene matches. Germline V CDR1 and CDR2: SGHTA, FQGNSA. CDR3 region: CASSLFGQASYNEQFF. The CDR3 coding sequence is TGTGCCAGCAGCCTCTTCGGACAGGCGTCCTACAATGAGCAGTTCTTC.

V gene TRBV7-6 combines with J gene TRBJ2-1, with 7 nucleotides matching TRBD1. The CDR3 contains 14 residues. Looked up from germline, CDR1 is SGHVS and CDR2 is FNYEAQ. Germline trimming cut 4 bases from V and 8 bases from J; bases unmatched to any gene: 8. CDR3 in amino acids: CASSSGQHHHEQFF. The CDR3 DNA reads TGTGCCAGCAGCTCGGGACAGCATCATCATGAGCAGTTCTTC.

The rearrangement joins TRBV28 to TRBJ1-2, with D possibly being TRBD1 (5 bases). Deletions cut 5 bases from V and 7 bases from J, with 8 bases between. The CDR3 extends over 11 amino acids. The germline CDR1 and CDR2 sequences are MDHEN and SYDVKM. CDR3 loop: CASSIQGGYTF. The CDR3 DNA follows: TGTGCCAGCAGTATCCAGGGTGGCTACACCTTC.

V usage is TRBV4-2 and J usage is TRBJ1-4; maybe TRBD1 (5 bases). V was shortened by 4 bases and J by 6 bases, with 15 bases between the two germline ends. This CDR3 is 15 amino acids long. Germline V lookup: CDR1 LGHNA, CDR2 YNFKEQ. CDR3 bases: TGTGCCAGCAGCCCGTTCCAGGGTGTCGATGAAAAACTGTTTTTT. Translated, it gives CASSPFQGVDEKLFF.

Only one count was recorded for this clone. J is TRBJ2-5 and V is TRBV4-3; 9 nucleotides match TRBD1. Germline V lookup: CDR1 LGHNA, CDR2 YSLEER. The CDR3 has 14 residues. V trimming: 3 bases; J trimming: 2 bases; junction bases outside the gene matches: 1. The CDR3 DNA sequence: TGCGCCAGCAGCCAGACAGGGGGGCAAGAGACCCAGTACTTC. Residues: CASSQTGGQETQYF.

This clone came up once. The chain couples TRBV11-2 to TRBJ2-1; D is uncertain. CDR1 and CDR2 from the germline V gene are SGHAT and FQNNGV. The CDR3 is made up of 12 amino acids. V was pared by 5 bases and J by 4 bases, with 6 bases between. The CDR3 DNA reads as TGTGCCAGCAGCAACGGTTACAATGAGCAGTTCTTC. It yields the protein CASSNGYNEQFF.

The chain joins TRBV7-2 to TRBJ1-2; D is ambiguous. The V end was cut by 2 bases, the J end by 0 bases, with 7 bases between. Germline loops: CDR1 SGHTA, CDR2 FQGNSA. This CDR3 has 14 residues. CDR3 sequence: CASSLTASNYGYTF. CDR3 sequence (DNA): TGTGCCAGCAGCTTAACAGCTTCTAACTATGGCTACACCTTC.

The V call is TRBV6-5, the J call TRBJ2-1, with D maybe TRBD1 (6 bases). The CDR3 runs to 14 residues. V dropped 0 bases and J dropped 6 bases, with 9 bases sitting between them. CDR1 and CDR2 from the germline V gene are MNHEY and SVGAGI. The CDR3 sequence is CASSYSSGVNEQFF. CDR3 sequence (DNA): TGTGCCAGCAGTTACTCATCAGGGGTCAATGAGCAGTTCTTC.

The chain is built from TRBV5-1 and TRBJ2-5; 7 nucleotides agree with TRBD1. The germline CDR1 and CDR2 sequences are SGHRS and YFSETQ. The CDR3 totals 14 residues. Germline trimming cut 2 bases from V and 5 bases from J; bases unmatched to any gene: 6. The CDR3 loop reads CASSLGTAAETQYF. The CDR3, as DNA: TGCGCCAGCAGCTTAGGGACAGCCGCGGAGACCCAGTACTTC.

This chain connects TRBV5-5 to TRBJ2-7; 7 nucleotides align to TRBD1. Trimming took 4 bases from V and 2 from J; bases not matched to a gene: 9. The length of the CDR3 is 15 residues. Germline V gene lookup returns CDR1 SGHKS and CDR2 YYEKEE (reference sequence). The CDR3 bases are TGTGCCAGCAGCACACGGGGACAGTTCACCTACGAGCAGTACTTC. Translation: CASSTRGQFTYEQYF.

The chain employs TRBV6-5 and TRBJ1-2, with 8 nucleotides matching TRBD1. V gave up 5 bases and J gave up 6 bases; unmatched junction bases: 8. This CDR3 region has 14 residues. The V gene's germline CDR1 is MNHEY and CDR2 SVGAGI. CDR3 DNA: TGTGCCAGCAGTCCTTGGACAGGGACTCATGGCTACACCTTC. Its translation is CASSPWTGTHGYTF.

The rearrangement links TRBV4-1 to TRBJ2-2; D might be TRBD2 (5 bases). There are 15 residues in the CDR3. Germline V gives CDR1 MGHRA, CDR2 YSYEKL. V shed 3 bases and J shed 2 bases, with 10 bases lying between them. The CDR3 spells CASSQGGYNTGELFF. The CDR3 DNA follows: TGCGCCAGCAGCCAGGGCGGGTATAACACCGGGGAGCTGTTTTTT.

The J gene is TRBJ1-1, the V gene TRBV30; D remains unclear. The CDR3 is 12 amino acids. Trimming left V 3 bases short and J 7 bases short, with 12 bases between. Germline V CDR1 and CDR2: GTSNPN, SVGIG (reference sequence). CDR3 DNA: TGTGCCTGGAGGCCTGCCACTAATGAAGCTTTCTTT. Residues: CAWRPATNEAFF.

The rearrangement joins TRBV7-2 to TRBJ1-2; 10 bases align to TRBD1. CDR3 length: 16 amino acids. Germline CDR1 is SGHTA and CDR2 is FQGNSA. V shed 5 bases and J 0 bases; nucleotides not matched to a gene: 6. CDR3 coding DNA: TGTGCCAGCAGCGCCTGGGACAGGGGAGCTAACTATGGCTACACCTTC. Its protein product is CASSAWDRGANYGYTF.

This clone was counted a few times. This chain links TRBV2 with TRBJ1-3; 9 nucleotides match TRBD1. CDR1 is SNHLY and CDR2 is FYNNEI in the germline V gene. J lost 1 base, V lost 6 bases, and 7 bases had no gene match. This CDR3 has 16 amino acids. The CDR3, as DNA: TGTGCCAGCAGCGGACAGGGGCGACAATCTGGAAACACCATATATTTT. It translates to CASSGQGRQSGNTIYF. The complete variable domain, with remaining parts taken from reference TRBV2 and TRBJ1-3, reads EPEVTQTPSHQVTQMGQEVILRCVPISNHLYFYWYRQILGQKVEFLVSFYNNEISEKSEIFDDQFSVERPDGSNFTLKIRSTKLEDSAMYFCASSGQGRQSGNTIYFGEGSWLTVV.

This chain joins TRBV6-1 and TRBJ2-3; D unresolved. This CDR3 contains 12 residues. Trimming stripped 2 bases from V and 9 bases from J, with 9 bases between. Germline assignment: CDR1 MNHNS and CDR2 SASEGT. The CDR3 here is CASSESPATQYF. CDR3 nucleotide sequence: TGTGCCAGCAGTGAATCCCCCGCGACGCAGTATTTT.

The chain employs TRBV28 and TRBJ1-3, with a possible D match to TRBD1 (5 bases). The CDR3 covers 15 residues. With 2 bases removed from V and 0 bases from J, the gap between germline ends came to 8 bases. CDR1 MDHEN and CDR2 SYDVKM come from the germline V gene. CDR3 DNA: TGTGCCAGCAGTTTAGTGGGGGGCTCTGGAAACACCATATATTTT. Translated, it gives CASSLVGGSGNTIYF.

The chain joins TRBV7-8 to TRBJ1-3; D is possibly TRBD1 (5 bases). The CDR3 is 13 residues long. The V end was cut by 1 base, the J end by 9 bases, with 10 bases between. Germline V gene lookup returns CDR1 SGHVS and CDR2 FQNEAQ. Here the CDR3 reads CASSLVQASTIYF. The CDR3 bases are TGTGCCAGCAGCTTAGTACAGGCCAGCACCATATATTTT.

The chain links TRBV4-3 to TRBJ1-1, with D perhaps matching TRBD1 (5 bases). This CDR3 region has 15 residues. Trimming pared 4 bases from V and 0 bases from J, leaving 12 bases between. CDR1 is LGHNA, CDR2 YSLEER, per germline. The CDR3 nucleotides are TGCGCCAGCAGCCTTGGCTTACAGGTGAACACTGAAGCTTTCTTT. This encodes CASSLGLQVNTEAFF.

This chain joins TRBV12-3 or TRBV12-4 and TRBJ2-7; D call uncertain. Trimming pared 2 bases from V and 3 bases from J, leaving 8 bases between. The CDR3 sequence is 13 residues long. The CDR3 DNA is TGTGCCAGCAGTTTACAGTCAGACTACGAGCAGTACTTC. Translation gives CASSLQSDYEQYF.

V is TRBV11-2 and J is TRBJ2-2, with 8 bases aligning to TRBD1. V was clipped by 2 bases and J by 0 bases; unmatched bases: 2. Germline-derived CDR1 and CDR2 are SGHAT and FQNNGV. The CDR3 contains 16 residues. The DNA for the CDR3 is TGTGCCAGCAGCTTACAACAGGGGGCGAACACCGGGGAGCTGTTTTTT. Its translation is CASSLQQGANTGELFF.

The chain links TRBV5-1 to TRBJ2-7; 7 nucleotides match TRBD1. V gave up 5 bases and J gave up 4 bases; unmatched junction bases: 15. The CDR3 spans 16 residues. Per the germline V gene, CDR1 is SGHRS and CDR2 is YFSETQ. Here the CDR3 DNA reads TGCGCCAGCAGTTTTCGTTCGAGGGGGACAGCATACGAGCAGTACTTC. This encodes CASSFRSRGTAYEQYF.

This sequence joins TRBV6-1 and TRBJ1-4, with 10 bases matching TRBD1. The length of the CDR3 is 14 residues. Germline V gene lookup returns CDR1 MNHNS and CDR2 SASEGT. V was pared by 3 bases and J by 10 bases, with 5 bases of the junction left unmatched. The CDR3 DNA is TGTGCCAGCAGTGAGGACAGGGGGTGGGGAAAACTGTTTTTT. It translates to CASSEDRGWGKLFF.

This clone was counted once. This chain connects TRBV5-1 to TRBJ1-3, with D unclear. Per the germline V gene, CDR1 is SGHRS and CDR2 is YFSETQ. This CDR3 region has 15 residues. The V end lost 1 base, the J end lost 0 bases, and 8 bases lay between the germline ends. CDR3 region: CASSLQASSGNTIYF. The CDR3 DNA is TGCGCCAGCAGCTTGCAGGCGAGCTCTGGAAACACCATATATTTT.

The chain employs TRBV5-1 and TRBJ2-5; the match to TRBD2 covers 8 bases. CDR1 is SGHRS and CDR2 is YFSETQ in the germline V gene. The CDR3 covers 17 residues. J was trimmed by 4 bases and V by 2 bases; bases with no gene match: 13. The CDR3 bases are TGCGCCAGCAGCTTTGAACGGGGGGGCCTCTTGAGAGAGACCCAGTACTTC. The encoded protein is CASSFERGGLLRETQYF.

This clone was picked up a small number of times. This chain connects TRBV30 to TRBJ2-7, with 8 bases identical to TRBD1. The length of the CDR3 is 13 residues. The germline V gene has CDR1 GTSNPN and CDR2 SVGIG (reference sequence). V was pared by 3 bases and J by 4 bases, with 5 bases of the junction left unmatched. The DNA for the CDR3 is TGTGCCTGGAGGACAGGGGTGTTATACGAGCAGTACTTC. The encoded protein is CAWRTGVLYEQYF.

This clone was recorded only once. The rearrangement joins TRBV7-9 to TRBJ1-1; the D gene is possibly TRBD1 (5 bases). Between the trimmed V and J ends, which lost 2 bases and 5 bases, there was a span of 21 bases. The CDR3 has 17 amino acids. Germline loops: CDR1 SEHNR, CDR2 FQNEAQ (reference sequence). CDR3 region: CASSLLVLMGRGTEAFF. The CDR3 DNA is TGTGCCAGCAGCTTACTCGTTCTCATGGGCCGGGGGACTGAAGCTTTCTTT.

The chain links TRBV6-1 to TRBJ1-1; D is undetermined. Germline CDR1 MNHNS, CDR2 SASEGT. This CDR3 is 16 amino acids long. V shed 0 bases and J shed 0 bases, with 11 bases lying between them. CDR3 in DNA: TGTGCCAGCAGTGAAGCGCTTCGGAGATTGAACACTGAAGCTTTCTTT. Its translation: CASSEALRRLNTEAFF.

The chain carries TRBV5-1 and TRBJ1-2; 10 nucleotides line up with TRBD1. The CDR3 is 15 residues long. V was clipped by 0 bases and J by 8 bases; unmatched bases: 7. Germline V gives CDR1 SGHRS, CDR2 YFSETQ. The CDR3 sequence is CASSLGGTGEGGYTF. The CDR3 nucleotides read TGCGCCAGCAGCTTGGGCGGGACAGGGGAAGGAGGCTACACCTTC.

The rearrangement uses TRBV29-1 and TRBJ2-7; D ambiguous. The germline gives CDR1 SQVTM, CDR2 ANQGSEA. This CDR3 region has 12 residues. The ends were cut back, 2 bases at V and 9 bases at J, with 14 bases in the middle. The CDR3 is CSVETGGVAQYF. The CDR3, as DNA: TGCAGCGTTGAAACGGGTGGTGTGGCGCAGTACTTC.